The 3 T cell receptor beta chains listed next were all sequenced from one sample in a study of control samples from healthy donors and cancer patients (dated by TCRdb to about 2020). Preparation of the library involved the immunoSEQ multiplex PCR assay. In its TCRdb copy, this immuneACCESS table keeps in-frame sequences only and misses some clones. Where compared with another copy, unresolved V genes explain less than half of these, and the others have no known cause. The sample table shows 30,000 to 40,000 clones, and 85% to 95% are seen once. The top ten hold roughly 1.7% of the sample. Specimen: PBMCs. The receptors derive from a man aged 35 to 55 with colorectal cancer.

This clone has only one observation. This chain connects TRBV4-3 to TRBJ2-3; D is possibly TRBD2 (6 bases). The V gene's germline CDR1 is LGHNA and CDR2 YSLEER. V was trimmed by 0 bases and J by 1 base, leaving 11 bases between them. The CDR3 consists of 16 residues. CDR3 loop: CASSQDVGGGTDTQYF. The CDR3 DNA reads as TGCGCCAGCAGCCAAGACGTCGGCGGGGGCACAGATACGCAGTATTTT.

The chain uses TRBV2 and TRBJ2-6; tentative D call: TRBD2 (6 bases). Trimming removed 0 bases at V and 6 bases at J, with 15 bases between. Germline-derived CDR1 and CDR2 are SNHLY and FYNNEI. The CDR3 covers 17 residues. The CDR3 DNA is TGTGCCAGCAGTGAAGCGGGGGGAAGGTCCCTGGCCAACGTCCTGACTTTC. Translated, it gives CASSEAGGRSLANVLTF.

This rearrangement joins TRBV29-1 to TRBJ2-7; D is possibly TRBD1 or TRBD2 (7 bases each). The CDR3 length is 15 residues. Between the trimmed V and J ends, which lost 6 bases and 5 bases, there was a span of 23 bases. Germline lookup yields CDR1 SQVTM and CDR2 ANQGSEA. Here the CDR3 DNA reads TGCAGCGTCCGCCAGGGGGGGCAGAGCCTCGACGAGCAGTACTTC. As protein: CSVRQGGQSLDEQYF.